Listed below are T cell receptor beta chains from one sample, sequenced in a study of regulatory dendritic cells for organ transplantation. The method was immunoSEQ multiplex PCR; TCRdb's version includes in-frame clones alone and lacks a portion of them. This repertoire shows 5,500 to 6,500 clones, 55% to 65% found once; its top ten account for 11%. Sequenced sample: memory CD8+ T cells from blood. The receptors stem from a human donor in good health. Each CDR3 is given with its conserved first and last residue. D genes are given only for firm matches. Rows may omit the clone size; those that give it use once, few, many or a size class.

D gene: NA
J gene: TRBJ1-2
V gene: TRBV5-3
clone size: NA
CDR3 protein: CARYRYPPPYGYTF
CDR3 DNA: TGTGCCAGGTATAGATATCCCCCTCCCTATGGCTACACCTTC

D gene: NA
J gene: TRBJ2-3
V gene: TRBV6-4
clone size: NA
CDR3 protein: CASSATDTDTQYF
CDR3 DNA: TGTGCCAGCAGTGCGACAGACACAGATACGCAGTATTTT

D gene: NA
J gene: TRBJ1-6
V gene: TRBV4-1
clone size: NA
CDR3 protein: CASSQDQGFGSPLHF
CDR3 DNA: TGCGCCAGCAGCCAAGATCAGGGGTTTGGATCACCCCTCCACTTT

D gene: NA
J gene: TRBJ2-7
V gene: TRBV20-1
clone size: NA
CDR3 protein: CSASPAYEQYF
CDR3 DNA: TGCAGTGCTAGTCCAGCCTACGAGCAGTACTTC

D gene: TRBD2
J gene: TRBJ2-3
V gene: TRBV7-6
clone size: NA
CDR3 protein: CASSPETSGGASDTQYF
CDR3 DNA: TGTGCCAGCAGCCCGGAGACTAGCGGGGGGGCTAGTGATACGCAGTATTTT

D gene: TRBD1
J gene: TRBJ1-5
V gene: TRBV4-3
clone size: NA
CDR3 protein: CASSQGTGGSNQPQHF
CDR3 DNA: TGCGCCAGCAGCCAAGGGACAGGGGGATCAAATCAGCCCCAGCATTTT

D gene: NA
J gene: TRBJ1-2
V gene: TRBV4-3
clone size: NA
CDR3 protein: CASSQDPSGKVNYGYTF
CDR3 DNA: TGCGCCAGCAGCCAAGATCCCTCCGGTAAAGTTAACTATGGCTACACCTTC

D gene: TRBD1
J gene: TRBJ1-1
V gene: TRBV9
clone size: few
CDR3 protein: CASSGGGQGGYEAFF
CDR3 DNA: TGTGCCAGCAGCGGGGGGGGACAGGGAGGATATGAAGCTTTCTTT

D gene: TRBD2
J gene: TRBJ2-1
V gene: TRBV5-4
clone size: NA
CDR3 protein: CASSPLSGGYNEQFF
CDR3 DNA: TGTGCCAGCAGCCCCTTAAGCGGGGGATACAATGAGCAGTTCTTC

D gene: NA
J gene: TRBJ1-2
V gene: TRBV5-5
clone size: NA
CDR3 protein: CASSLARPNYGYTF
CDR3 DNA: TGTGCCAGCAGCTTGGCTCGTCCTAACTATGGCTACACCTTC

D gene: NA
J gene: TRBJ1-4
V gene: TRBV13
clone size: NA
CDR3 protein: CASSRLEGEKLFF
CDR3 DNA: TGTGCCAGCAGTCGCCTCGAGGGTGAAAAACTGTTTTTT

D gene: TRBD2
J gene: TRBJ2-3
V gene: TRBV7-7
clone size: few
CDR3 protein: CASSLKVNQRGTHTDTQYF
CDR3 DNA: TGTGCCAGCAGCTTAAAGGTCAATCAGCGGGGAACCCACACAGATACGCAGTATTTT

D gene: TRBD1
J gene: TRBJ1-3
V gene: TRBV7-6
clone size: NA
CDR3 protein: CASSLGAGGADTIYF
CDR3 DNA: TGTGCCAGCAGCTTAGGCGCAGGGGGCGCCGACACCATATATTTT

D gene: NA
J gene: TRBJ1-2
V gene: TRBV19
clone size: NA
CDR3 protein: CASSIGGGYTF
CDR3 DNA: TGTGCCAGTAGTATTGGGGGCGGCTACACCTTC

D gene: TRBD1
J gene: TRBJ2-1
V gene: TRBV2
clone size: NA
CDR3 protein: CASSGGRGTYNEQFF
CDR3 DNA: TGTGCCAGCAGTGGAGGCAGGGGGACCTACAATGAGCAGTTCTTC

D gene: TRBD1
J gene: TRBJ2-7
V gene: TRBV6-5
clone size: few
CDR3 protein: CASKTGMREQYF
CDR3 DNA: TGTGCCAGCAAGACAGGGATGCGCGAGCAGTACTTC

D gene: TRBD1
J gene: TRBJ2-7
V gene: TRBV13
clone size: large
CDR3 protein: CASRGQTSEQYF
CDR3 DNA: TGTGCCAGCAGGGGACAGACCTCCGAGCAGTACTTC

D gene: TRBD2
J gene: TRBJ2-3
V gene: TRBV4-2
clone size: NA
CDR3 protein: CASSQDWRGGDTQYF
CDR3 DNA: TGTGCCAGCAGCCAAGATTGGCGGGGGGGAGATACGCAGTATTTT

D gene: NA
J gene: TRBJ2-5
V gene: TRBV7-3
clone size: NA
CDR3 protein: CASSLNDEDRMADETQYF
CDR3 DNA: TGTGCCAGCAGCTTAAATGACGAGGATCGTATGGCGGATGAGACCCAGTACTTC

D gene: NA
J gene: TRBJ2-7
V gene: TRBV7-2
clone size: NA
CDR3 protein: CASSLAPEGAYEQYF
CDR3 DNA: TGTGCCAGCAGCTTAGCCCCCGAGGGGGCCTACGAGCAGTACTTC

D gene: TRBD2
J gene: TRBJ2-2
V gene: TRBV6-4
clone size: few
CDR3 protein: CASSEASGGDTGELFF
CDR3 DNA: TGTGCCAGCAGTGAGGCTAGCGGGGGCGACACCGGGGAGCTGTTTTTT

D gene: NA
J gene: TRBJ2-7
V gene: TRBV27
clone size: few
CDR3 protein: CASSLSSGTAYEQYF
CDR3 DNA: TGTGCCAGCAGCTTATCCTCCGGGACTGCCTACGAGCAGTACTTC

D gene: NA
J gene: TRBJ2-7
V gene: TRBV7-8
clone size: NA
CDR3 protein: CASSLGVASVSYEQYF
CDR3 DNA: TGTGCCAGCAGCTTAGGGGTAGCGAGTGTCTCCTACGAGCAGTACTTC

D gene: NA
J gene: TRBJ2-1
V gene: TRBV6-1
clone size: NA
CDR3 protein: CASSEDKLKEGTYNEQFF
CDR3 DNA: TGTGCCAGCAGTGAAGACAAGTTAAAGGAGGGGACCTACAATGAGCAGTTCTTC

D gene: TRBD1
J gene: TRBJ2-1
V gene: TRBV10-1
clone size: once
CDR3 protein: CASSGWTDRESSYNEQFF
CDR3 DNA: TGCGCCAGCAGTGGGTGGACAGACAGGGAGAGCTCCTACAATGAGCAGTTCTTC

D gene: TRBD1
J gene: TRBJ2-7
V gene: TRBV7-2
clone size: NA
CDR3 protein: CASSERGQNYYEQYF
CDR3 DNA: TGTGCCAGCAGCGAAAGGGGACAGAATTACTACGAGCAGTACTTC

D gene: NA
J gene: TRBJ2-7
V gene: TRBV25-1
clone size: NA
CDR3 protein: CASSGSLYHEQYF
CDR3 DNA: TGTGCCAGCAGTGGGAGCCTTTATCACGAGCAGTACTTC

D gene: NA
J gene: TRBJ1-1
V gene: TRBV6-6
clone size: NA
CDR3 protein: CASSWKGLNTEAFF
CDR3 DNA: TGTGCCAGCAGTTGGAAGGGGCTGAACACTGAAGCTTTCTTT

D gene: NA
J gene: TRBJ2-2
V gene: TRBV27
clone size: NA
CDR3 protein: CASSFWGPTGELFF
CDR3 DNA: TGTGCCAGCAGTTTCTGGGGCCCCACCGGGGAGCTGTTTTTT

D gene: TRBD1
J gene: TRBJ1-1
V gene: TRBV29-1
clone size: NA
CDR3 protein: CSVEDDPFYRGGEAFF
CDR3 DNA: TGCAGCGTTGAAGATGATCCCTTTTACAGGGGAGGTGAAGCTTTCTTT

D gene: NA
J gene: TRBJ1-1
V gene: TRBV12-5
clone size: few
CDR3 protein: CASGAGIGDTEAFF
CDR3 DNA: TGTGCTAGTGGTGCGGGGATCGGAGACACTGAAGCTTTCTTT

D gene: NA
J gene: TRBJ1-2
V gene: TRBV2
clone size: NA
CDR3 protein: CASSERGPNYGYTF
CDR3 DNA: TGTGCCAGCAGTGAACGAGGGCCTAACTATGGCTACACCTTC

D gene: TRBD1
J gene: TRBJ1-2
V gene: TRBV9
clone size: medium-sized
CDR3 protein: CASSADRGGTNPYGYTF
CDR3 DNA: TGTGCCAGCAGCGCGGACAGGGGAGGAACTAACCCCTATGGCTACACCTTC

D gene: TRBD1
J gene: TRBJ2-1
V gene: TRBV11-2
clone size: NA
CDR3 protein: CASSPRGRGSSYNEQFF
CDR3 DNA: TGTGCCAGCAGCCCCAGGGGGCGGGGAAGCTCCTACAATGAGCAGTTCTTC

D gene: TRBD1
J gene: TRBJ1-1
V gene: TRBV27
clone size: NA
CDR3 protein: CASSPQGGTEAFF
CDR3 DNA: TGTGCCAGCAGTCCTCAGGGGGGCACTGAAGCTTTCTTT

D gene: TRBD1
J gene: TRBJ1-1
V gene: TRBV6-6
clone size: few
CDR3 protein: CASSYLKGQMNTEAFF
CDR3 DNA: TGTGCCAGCAGTTACTTGAAGGGACAGATGAACACTGAAGCTTTCTTT

D gene: NA
J gene: TRBJ2-2
V gene: TRBV6-5
clone size: NA
CDR3 protein: CASSSYRVRTGELFF
CDR3 DNA: TGTGCCAGCAGTTCTTATCGGGTAAGGACCGGGGAGCTGTTTTTT

D gene: NA
J gene: TRBJ2-2
V gene: TRBV6-6
clone size: NA
CDR3 protein: CASSPPYQGDTGELFF
CDR3 DNA: TGTGCCAGCAGCCCCCCCTACCAAGGGGACACCGGGGAGCTGTTTTTT

D gene: TRBD2
J gene: TRBJ2-3
V gene: TRBV28
clone size: NA
CDR3 protein: CASSPRLAGGPDPTDTQYF
CDR3 DNA: TGTGCCAGCAGTCCGAGACTAGCGGGGGGACCGGACCCCACAGATACGCAGTATTTT

D gene: NA
J gene: TRBJ2-1
V gene: TRBV4-2
clone size: NA
CDR3 protein: CASSTWDWSNEQFF
CDR3 DNA: TGTGCCAGCAGCACGTGGGACTGGTCCAATGAGCAGTTCTTC

D gene: NA
J gene: TRBJ2-3
V gene: TRBV19
clone size: NA
CDR3 protein: CASSQAGLGTDTQYF
CDR3 DNA: TGTGCCAGTAGTCAGGCTGGTTTAGGCACAGATACGCAGTATTTT

D gene: TRBD1
J gene: TRBJ1-6
V gene: TRBV5-5
clone size: NA
CDR3 protein: CASSFIQGENSPLHF
CDR3 DNA: TGTGCCAGCAGCTTCATACAGGGGGAAAATTCACCCCTCCACTTT

D gene: NA
J gene: TRBJ1-1
V gene: TRBV7-2
clone size: NA
CDR3 protein: CASRTRSYGTEAFF
CDR3 DNA: TGTGCCAGCAGGACTCGATCGTATGGAACTGAAGCTTTCTTT

D gene: NA
J gene: TRBJ2-5
V gene: TRBV7-9
clone size: NA
CDR3 protein: CASSFILDEIEETQYF
CDR3 DNA: TGTGCCAGCAGCTTTATACTAGACGAGATTGAAGAGACCCAGTACTTC

D gene: NA
J gene: TRBJ1-1
V gene: TRBV19
clone size: few
CDR3 protein: CASGQVSRNTEAFF
CDR3 DNA: TGTGCCTCAGGCCAAGTTAGTCGGAACACTGAAGCTTTCTTT

D gene: TRBD2
J gene: TRBJ2-3
V gene: TRBV27
clone size: NA
CDR3 protein: CASSLSPPTSATTDTQYF
CDR3 DNA: TGTGCCAGCAGTTTATCCCCCCCTACTAGCGCTACCACAGATACGCAGTATTTT

D gene: NA
J gene: TRBJ2-3
V gene: TRBV4-2
clone size: NA
CDR3 protein: CASRQDVSGLGTDTQYF
CDR3 DNA: TGTGCCAGCAGACAAGACGTATCGGGGTTGGGCACAGATACGCAGTATTTT

D gene: TRBD1
J gene: TRBJ1-1
V gene: TRBV12-5
clone size: NA
CDR3 protein: CASGQTGGNTEAFF
CDR3 DNA: TGTGCTAGTGGCCAAACAGGGGGGAACACTGAAGCTTTCTTT

D gene: NA
J gene: TRBJ1-6
V gene: TRBV25-1
clone size: NA
CDR3 protein: CASRPTTGSSYNSPLHF
CDR3 DNA: TGTGCCAGCAGGCCAACAACAGGGAGCTCCTATAATTCACCCCTCCACTTT

D gene: TRBD1
J gene: TRBJ2-3
V gene: TRBV4-2
clone size: medium-sized
CDR3 protein: CASSQDDRGTDTQYF
CDR3 DNA: TGTGCCAGCAGCCAAGATGACAGGGGAACAGATACGCAGTATTTT

D gene: TRBD2
J gene: TRBJ2-7
V gene: TRBV6-5
clone size: NA
CDR3 protein: CASSYAGGREQYF
CDR3 DNA: TGTGCCAGCAGTTACGCGGGGGGGCGGGAGCAGTACTTC

D gene: TRBD1
J gene: TRBJ1-1
V gene: TRBV10-1
clone size: few
CDR3 protein: CAYRTGRFMNTEAFF
CDR3 DNA: TGCGCCTACAGGACAGGGAGGTTCATGAACACTGAAGCTTTCTTT

D gene: NA
J gene: TRBJ2-5
V gene: TRBV2
clone size: NA
CDR3 protein: CASSEGGTRGETQYF
CDR3 DNA: TGTGCCAGCAGTGAAGGCGGGACCCGGGGAGAGACCCAGTACTTC

D gene: TRBD2
J gene: TRBJ2-1
V gene: TRBV9
clone size: NA
CDR3 protein: CASSYTGTSGDEQFF
CDR3 DNA: TGTGCCAGCAGCTATACCGGGACTAGCGGGGATGAGCAGTTCTTC

D gene: TRBD1
J gene: TRBJ1-4
V gene: TRBV20-1
clone size: few
CDR3 protein: CSAPQGGKLFF
CDR3 DNA: TGCAGTGCCCCTCAGGGGGGAAAACTGTTTTTT

D gene: NA
J gene: TRBJ1-6
V gene: TRBV12-5
clone size: NA
CDR3 protein: CASGGEAYNSPLHF
CDR3 DNA: TGTGCTAGTGGAGGGGAGGCCTATAATTCACCCCTCCACTTT